The text below deals with one TCR beta chain. Its antigen is not identified. Method: immunoSEQ multiplex PCR; TCRdb's copy keeps in-frame clones and lacks some. The table lists over 30,000 clones, roughly 82% of them singletons, with about 2% in the top ten. The data originate from a study of OX40 agonist ivuxolimab in advanced cancers. Background on the study: Of the patients, three showed partial responses, one with hepatocellular carcinoma and two with cutaneous melanoma.

Study-level points and caveats: Expanded clones belonging to CD8+ T cells outnumbered, on average, those of CD4+.

Germline loops: CDR1 GTSNPN, CDR2 SVGIG (reference sequence). J was trimmed by 2 bases and V by 3 bases; bases with no gene match: 4. This CDR3 region has 15 residues. Patients were ineligible given autoimmune disease history or systemic immunosuppression. The clonotype comes from an adult with an advanced solid tumor such as melanoma, head and neck, liver or kidney cancer. This chain connects TRBV30 to TRBJ1-5; 10 bases match TRBD1. This material consisted of CD4+ or CD8+ T cells sorted from blood, taken in a trial of the OX40 agonist ivuxolimab. The CDR3 protein is CAWSRGQGGNQPQHF. The CDR3 region has the DNA TGTGCCTGGAGCAGAGGACAGGGGGGCAATCAGCCCCAGCATTTT.